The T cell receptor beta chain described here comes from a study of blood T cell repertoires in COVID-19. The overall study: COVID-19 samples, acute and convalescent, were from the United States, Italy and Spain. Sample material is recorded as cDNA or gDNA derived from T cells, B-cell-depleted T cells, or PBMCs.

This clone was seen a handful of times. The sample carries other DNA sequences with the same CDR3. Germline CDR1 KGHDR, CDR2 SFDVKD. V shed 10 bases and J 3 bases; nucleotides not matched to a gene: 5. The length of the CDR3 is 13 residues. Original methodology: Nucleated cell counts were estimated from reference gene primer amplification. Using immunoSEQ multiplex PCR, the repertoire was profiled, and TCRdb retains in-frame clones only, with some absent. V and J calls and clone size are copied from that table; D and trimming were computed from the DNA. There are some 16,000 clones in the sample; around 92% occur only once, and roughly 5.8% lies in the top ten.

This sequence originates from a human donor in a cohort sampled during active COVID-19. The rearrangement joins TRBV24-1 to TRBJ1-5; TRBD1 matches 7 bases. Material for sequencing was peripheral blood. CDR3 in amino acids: CATQGGNNQPQHF. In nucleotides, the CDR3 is TGTGCCACGCAGGGGGGAAACAATCAGCCCCAGCATTTT.